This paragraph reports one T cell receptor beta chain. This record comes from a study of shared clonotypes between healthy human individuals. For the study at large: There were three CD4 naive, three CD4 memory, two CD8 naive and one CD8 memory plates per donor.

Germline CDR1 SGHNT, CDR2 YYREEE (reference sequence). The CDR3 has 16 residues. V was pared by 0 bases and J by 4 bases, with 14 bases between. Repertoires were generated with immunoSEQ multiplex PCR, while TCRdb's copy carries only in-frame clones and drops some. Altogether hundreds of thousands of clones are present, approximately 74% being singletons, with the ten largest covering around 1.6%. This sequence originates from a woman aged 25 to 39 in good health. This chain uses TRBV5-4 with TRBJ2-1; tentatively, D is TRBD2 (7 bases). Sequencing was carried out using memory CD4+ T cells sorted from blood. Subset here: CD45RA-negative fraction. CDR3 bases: TGTGCCAGCAGCTTGGATCCGGGGGGCGGATACAATGAGCAGTTCTTC. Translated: CASSLDPGGGYNEQFF.